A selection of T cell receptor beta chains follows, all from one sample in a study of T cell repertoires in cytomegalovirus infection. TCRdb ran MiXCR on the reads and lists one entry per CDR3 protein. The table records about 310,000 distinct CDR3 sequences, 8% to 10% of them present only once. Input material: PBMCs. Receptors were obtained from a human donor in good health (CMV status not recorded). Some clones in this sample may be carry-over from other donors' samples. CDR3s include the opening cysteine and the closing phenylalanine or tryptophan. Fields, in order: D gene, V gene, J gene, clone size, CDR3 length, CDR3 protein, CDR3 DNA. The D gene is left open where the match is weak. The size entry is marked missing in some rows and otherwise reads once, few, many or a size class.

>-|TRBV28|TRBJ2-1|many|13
CASSLIIAQEQFF
TGTGCCAGCAGTTTAATTATAGCACAGGAGCAGTTCTTC
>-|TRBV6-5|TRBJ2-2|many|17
CASSYSWTLRGTGELFF
TGTGCCAGCAGTTACTCATGGACCCTGAGGGGCACCGGGGAGCTGTTTTTT
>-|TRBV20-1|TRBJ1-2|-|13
CSARYGDSYGYTF
TGCAGTGCTAGGTACGGAGACAGCTATGGCTACACCTTC
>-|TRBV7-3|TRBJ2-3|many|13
CASSLTNTDTQYF
TGTGCCAGCAGCTTAACAAACACAGATACGCAGTATTTT
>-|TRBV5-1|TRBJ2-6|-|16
CASSLVGARGANVLTF
TGCGCCAGCAGCTTGGTGGGGGCGCGTGGGGCCAACGTCCTGACTTTC
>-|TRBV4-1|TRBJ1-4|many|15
CASSQVDSRGEKLFF
TGCGCCAGCAGCCAAGTGGACAGTAGGGGTGAAAAACTGTTTTTT
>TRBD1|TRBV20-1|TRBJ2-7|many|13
CSATGTGSYEQYF
TGCAGTGCTACCGGGACAGGGAGTTACGAGCAGTACTTC
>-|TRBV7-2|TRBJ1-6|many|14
CASSLVAANSPLHF
TGTGCCAGCAGCTTAGTGGCAGCTAATTCACCCCTCCACTTT
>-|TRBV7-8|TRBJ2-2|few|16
CASSLNGDPGTGELFF
TGTGCCAGCAGCTTAAATGGGGACCCGGGAACCGGGGAGCTGTTTTTT
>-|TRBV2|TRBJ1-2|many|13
CASSEQGGYGYTF
TGTGCCAGCAGTGAACAGGGAGGCTATGGCTACACCTTC
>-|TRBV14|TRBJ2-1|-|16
CASSQEITSVPNEQFF
TGTGCCAGCAGCCAAGAAATTACATCAGTACCTAATGAGCAGTTCTTC
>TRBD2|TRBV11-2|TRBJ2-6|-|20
CASSPPASGAAYSGANVLTF
TGTGCCAGCAGCCCCCCTGCTAGCGGGGCTGCGTACTCTGGGGCCAACGTCCTGACTTTC
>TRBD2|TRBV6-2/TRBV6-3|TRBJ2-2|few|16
CASRPTSGGGTGELFF
TGTGCCAGCAGACCGACTAGCGGGGGGGGCACCGGGGAGCTGTTTTTT
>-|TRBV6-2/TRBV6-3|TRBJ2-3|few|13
CAGGRGLTDTQYF
TGTGCCGGGGGACGAGGTCTCACAGATACGCAGTATTTT
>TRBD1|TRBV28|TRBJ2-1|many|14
CASRRQGNRGEQFF
TGTGCCAGCAGGCGGCAGGGGAACAGGGGTGAGCAGTTCTTC
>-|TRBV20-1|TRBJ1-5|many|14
CSAKPGTADQPQHF
TGCAGTGCCAAGCCGGGAACAGCTGATCAGCCCCAGCATTTT
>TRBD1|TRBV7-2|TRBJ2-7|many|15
CASSPGQGIGYEQYF
TGTGCCAGCAGTCCGGGACAGGGAATCGGGTACGAGCAGTACTTC
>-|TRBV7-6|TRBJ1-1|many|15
CASSLNQGMNTEAFF
TGTGCCAGCAGCTTAAACCAGGGAATGAACACTGAAGCTTTCTTT
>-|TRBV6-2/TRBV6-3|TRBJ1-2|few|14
CASSYSGGLLGYTF
TGTGCCAGCAGTTACTCAGGAGGGCTTCTTGGCTACACCTTC
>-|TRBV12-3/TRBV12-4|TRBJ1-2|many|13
CASSSGVRYGYTF
TGTGCCAGCAGCTCAGGGGTCCGCTATGGCTACACCTTC